These T cell receptor beta chains were read from a single sample in a study of spatial heterogeneity in lung cancer. TCRdb processed the 5' RACE reads anew with MiXCR; each CDR3 protein has one entry. The sample carries 51,000 or so distinct CDR3 sequences, roughly 7.4% recorded once. The material was PBMCs, obtained at follow-up. The receptors were gathered from a female donor with early-stage non-small cell lung cancer. CDR3s include the opening cysteine and the closing phenylalanine or tryptophan. The order of the fields is CDR3 protein, CDR3 DNA, clone size, CDR3 length, V gene, D gene, J gene. A D gene is named only where the DNA matches it firmly. Size is stated for part of the rows, as once, few or many counts, or as a class when the clone is expanded.

CDR3: CSASVRGRYTDTQYF
DNA: TGCAGTGCTAGTGTCCGGGGTCGGTACACAGATACGCAGTATTTT
size: many
length: 15
V: TRBV20-1
D: .
J: TRBJ2-3

CDR3: CASSYLAANQPQHF
DNA: TGTGCCAGCAGTTACCTGGCCGCGAATCAGCCCCAGCATTTT
size: many
length: 14
V: TRBV6-2/TRBV6-3
D: .
J: TRBJ1-5

CDR3: CASSIGSSGANVLTF
DNA: TGTGCCAGTAGTATAGGGTCCTCTGGGGCCAACGTCCTGACTTTC
size: few
length: 15
V: TRBV19
D: .
J: TRBJ2-6

CDR3: CASTHSASTDTQYF
DNA: TGTGCCAGCACCCATAGTGCTAGCACAGATACGCAGTATTTT
size: many
length: 14
V: TRBV11-2
D: .
J: TRBJ2-3

CDR3: CSAEAPGEETQYF
DNA: TGCAGTGCTGAAGCCCCAGGGGAAGAGACCCAGTACTTC
size: many
length: 13
V: TRBV20-1
D: .
J: TRBJ2-5

CDR3: CASSHWGRDNEQFF
DNA: TGTGCCAGCAGCCACTGGGGCAGGGACAATGAGCAGTTCTTC
size: many
length: 14
V: TRBV6-2/TRBV6-3
D: .
J: TRBJ2-1

CDR3: CASRPLRTWGDPAYEQYF
DNA: TGTGCCAGCAGACCGCTCCGGACTTGGGGGGACCCAGCCTACGAGCAGTACTTC
size: many
length: 18
V: TRBV6-5
D: .
J: TRBJ2-7

CDR3: CASSIQGTEAFF
DNA: TGTGCCAGCTCCATACAGGGAACTGAAGCTTTCTTT
size: .
length: 12
V: TRBV18
D: .
J: TRBJ1-1

CDR3: CASSSWQTRLRSTDTQYF
DNA: TGTGCCAGCAGCTCCTGGCAGACTAGACTCCGTAGCACAGATACGCAGTATTTT
size: few
length: 18
V: TRBV7-2
D: .
J: TRBJ2-3

CDR3: CASSQGQSYEQYF
DNA: TGTGCCAGCTCGCAGGGACAGAGCTACGAGCAGTACTTC
size: many
length: 13
V: TRBV18
D: TRBD1
J: TRBJ2-7